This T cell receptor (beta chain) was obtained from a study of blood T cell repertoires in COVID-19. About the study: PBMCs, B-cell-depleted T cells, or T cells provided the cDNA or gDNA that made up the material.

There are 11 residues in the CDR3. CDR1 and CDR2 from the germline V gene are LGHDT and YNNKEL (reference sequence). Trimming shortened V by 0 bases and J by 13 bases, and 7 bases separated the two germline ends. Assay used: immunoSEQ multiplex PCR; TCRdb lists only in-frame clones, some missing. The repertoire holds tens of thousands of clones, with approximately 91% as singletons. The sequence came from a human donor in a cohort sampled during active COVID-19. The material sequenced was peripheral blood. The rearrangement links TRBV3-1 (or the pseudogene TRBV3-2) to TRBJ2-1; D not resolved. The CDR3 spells CASSQDLGQFF. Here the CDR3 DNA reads TGTGCCAGCAGCCAAGATCTGGGCCAGTTCTTC.